These 8 T cell receptor beta chains share one sample of origin, sequenced in a study of CD8+ T cells in alopecia areata. Extracted from the samples, RNA was reverse transcribed into cDNA to serve as the sequencing template. Repertoires were generated with immunoSEQ multiplex PCR, while TCRdb's copy carries only in-frame clones and drops some. This table has about 180,000 clones, roughly 60% appearing once. The specimen was CD4+ T cells sorted from blood, collected at week 0. These receptor sequences come from a human donor with alopecia areata.

The V call is TRBV5-1, the J call TRBJ1-1; 7 nucleotides line up with TRBD1. Germline assignment: CDR1 SGHRS and CDR2 YFSETQ. V was pared by 2 bases and J by 13 bases, with 11 bases of the junction left unmatched. CDR3 size: 13 residues. CDR3 residues: CASSFDDRVGVFF. The CDR3 bases are TGCGCCAGCAGCTTTGATGACAGGGTAGGAGTTTTCTTT.

This clone was detected only once. V usage is TRBV29-1 and J usage is TRBJ2-1; the match to TRBD2 covers 7 bases. Germline values: CDR1 SQVTM, CDR2 ANQGSEA. V shed 1 base and J 0 bases; nucleotides not matched to a gene: 6. The CDR3 sequence is 16 residues long. The DNA of the CDR3 is TGCAGCGTTGAAGGAGGGACGGGGGGCTCCTACAATGAGCAGTTCTTC. It encodes CSVEGGTGGSYNEQFF.

The V and J genes are TRBV27 and TRBJ2-1; D may be TRBD2 (5 bases). This CDR3 has 13 residues. V lost 6 bases and J 7 bases, leaving 13 bases between the germline ends. Germline V gene lookup returns CDR1 MNHEY and CDR2 SMNVEV (reference sequence). As DNA, the CDR3 is TGTGCCAGCAGCCTCGTACCGGGGAATGAGCAGTTCTTC. Encoded protein: CASSLVPGNEQFF.

The chain employs TRBV2 and TRBJ2-3, with D unclear. This CDR3 spans 12 amino acids. Germline lookup yields CDR1 SNHLY and CDR2 FYNNEI. Trimming shortened V by 5 bases and J by 5 bases, and 8 bases separated the two germline ends. For the CDR3, the DNA is TGTGCCAGCAGTTTCTCAGGAGATACGCAGTATTTT. This codes for CASSFSGDTQYF.

This clone showed up just a few times. The chain uses TRBV4-3 and TRBJ1-1, with no clear D. CDR3 length: 13 residues. V shed 2 bases and J shed 6 bases, with 10 bases lying between them. CDR1 and CDR2 from the germline V gene are LGHNA and YSLEER. CDR3 sequence: CASSQNARAEAFF. Here the CDR3 DNA reads TGCGCCAGCAGCCAAAATGCAAGGGCTGAAGCTTTCTTT.

The V gene is TRBV29-1, the J gene TRBJ1-2, with TRBD1 matching over 8 bases. In germline, CDR1 is SQVTM, CDR2 ANQGSEA. The CDR3 totals 12 residues. After removal of 7 bases from V and 8 bases from J, the junction contained 9 bases not matched to a gene. CDR3 residues: CSGAFTGGGYTF. In DNA form, the CDR3 reads TGCAGCGGTGCCTTCACAGGGGGAGGCTACACCTTC.

In this sample, this clone turned up many times. This rearrangement joins TRBV29-1 to TRBJ2-7, with a tentative D call TRBD2 (7 bases). CDR3 length: 13 residues. CDR1 SQVTM and CDR2 ANQGSEA come from the germline V gene. V was trimmed by 4 bases and J by 2 bases, leaving 12 bases between them. CDR3 DNA: TGCAGCGTTGTAACGGGGGGCCCCTACGAGCAGTACTTC. Protein sequence: CSVVTGGPYEQYF.

This clone has a handful of counts. This chain joins TRBV5-1 and TRBJ2-5, with D perhaps matching TRBD1 or TRBD2 (5 bases each). The CDR3 covers 17 residues. Trimming took 4 bases from V and 5 from J, leaving 24 bases between them. CDR1 is SGHRS and CDR2 is YFSETQ in the germline V gene. This CDR3 reads CASSPGHLGDPGETQYF. CDR3 DNA sequence: TGCGCCAGCAGCCCCGGTCATCTGGGGGACCCAGGGGAGACCCAGTACTTC.